Listed below are T cell receptor beta chains from one sample, sequenced in a study of shared clonotypes between healthy human individuals. The table came from immunoSEQ multiplex PCR; TCRdb's copy has only in-frame clones and leaves some out. The data show approximately 2,200,000 clones, just over 90% seen once. Sequenced sample: naive CD8+ T cells from PBMCs. The receptor set was obtained from a young man in good health. Some clones in this sample may be carry-over from other donors' samples. The CDR3 runs from the conserved cysteine through the conserved F or W. D genes are given only for firm matches. Size tells how often a clone was seen (once, few, many) or the class of an expanded clone, and some rows leave it out.

v_call,clone_size,d_call,j_call,cdr3_nt,cdr3_aa
TRBV2,.,TRBD1,TRBJ1-1,TGTGCCAGGAATTCCCAAGGGGGCCGTAACACTGAAGCTTTCTTT,CARNSQGGRNTEAFF
TRBV28,.,TRBD2,TRBJ2-1,TGTGCCAGCAGTTTAAGACTAGCGGGAATCTACAATGAGCAGTTCTTC,CASSLRLAGIYNEQFF
TRBV7-9,.,.,TRBJ2-7,TGTGCCAGCAGCTACCGAGGGACCGCCCACGAGCAGTACTTC,CASSYRGTAHEQYF
TRBV5-1,.,TRBD1,TRBJ2-1,TGCGCCAGCAGCTTAGGACAGGGGGCGATCAATGAGCAGTTCTTC,CASSLGQGAINEQFF
TRBV4-3,.,.,TRBJ2-7,TGCGCCAGCAGCCAAGGGAGGGGAGGAAGCGACGAGCAGTACTTC,CASSQGRGGSDEQYF
TRBV29-1,once,.,TRBJ2-4,TGCAGCGTTGAACGCGGTGCCAAAAACATTCAGTACTTC,CSVERGAKNIQYF
TRBV30,.,.,TRBJ2-7,TGTGCCTGGAGTGGGGGGTCCCCCTTTTACGAGCAGTACTTC,CAWSGGSPFYEQYF
TRBV18,.,.,TRBJ1-2,TGTGCCAGCTCACCGGACCCTCTTGATGGCTACACCTTC,CASSPDPLDGYTF
TRBV5-4,.,.,TRBJ2-6,TGTGCCAGCAGCTTTATGGGACGGGTCTCTGGGGCCAACGTCCTGACTTTC,CASSFMGRVSGANVLTF
TRBV9,.,.,TRBJ1-2,TGTGCCAGCAGCCCCCCCAACTATGGCTACACCTTC,CASSPPNYGYTF
TRBV7-9,.,.,TRBJ2-5,TGTGCCAGCGTAGGATACCGTCCCCATTTAGAGACCCAGTACTTC,CASVGYRPHLETQYF
TRBV7-9,few,.,TRBJ2-1,TGTGCCAGCAGCTTAGCGGGCGGTGAGCAGTTCTTC,CASSLAGGEQFF
TRBV7-9,few,.,TRBJ2-7,TGTGCCAGCGGACGTTCGACAGACTCCTACGAGCAGTACTTC,CASGRSTDSYEQYF
TRBV10-3,.,.,TRBJ1-2,TGTGCCATCAGTGAGTCGAAACAGGGCTATGGCTACACCTTC,CAISESKQGYGYTF
TRBV7-9,.,.,TRBJ2-6,TGTGCCAGCAGCCCCCGGACAGTCTCTGGGGCCAACGTCCTGACTTTC,CASSPRTVSGANVLTF
TRBV4-1,.,.,TRBJ2-7,TGCGCCAGCAGCCAGATCGAGGTCGCAGGGGCTTTTTACGAGCAGTACTTC,CASSQIEVAGAFYEQYF
TRBV28,.,.,TRBJ1-5,TGTGCCAGCAGTTTAGGGGAAGGCAATCAGCCCCAGCATTTT,CASSLGEGNQPQHF
TRBV4-1,few,TRBD1,TRBJ1-1,TGCGCCAGCAGCGTGGACAGGGCGCACACTGAAGCTTTCTTT,CASSVDRAHTEAFF
TRBV7-9,.,TRBD1,TRBJ2-7,TGTGCCAGCGACAGGGGGACCTACGAGCAGTACTTC,CASDRGTYEQYF
TRBV28,.,.,TRBJ2-3,TGTGCCAGCAGACCTTTCGCAGATACGCAGTATTTT,CASRPFADTQYF
TRBV11-3,once,.,TRBJ2-5,TGTGCCAGCAGCTTACTCTTCGGTCCGGGTGAGACCCAGTACTTC,CASSLLFGPGETQYF
TRBV27,.,.,TRBJ1-1,TGTGCCAGCAGAGCGAGGGGTTGGACTGAAGCTTTCTTT,CASRARGWTEAFF
TRBV4-3,once,TRBD2,TRBJ2-1,TGCGCCAGCAGCCGGACCGGGAGGAGCCGGAGCTCCTACAATGAGCAGTTCTTC,CASSRTGRSRSSYNEQFF
TRBV6-5,.,.,TRBJ2-3,TGTGCCAGCAGTTTAGTGTTCACAGATACGCAGTATTTT,CASSLVFTDTQYF
TRBV14,.,TRBD2,TRBJ2-3,TGTGCCAGCAGCCCCTGGGGTAGCGGGAGGGCCGTCACAGATACGCAGTATTTT,CASSPWGSGRAVTDTQYF
TRBV14,.,.,TRBJ2-5,TGTGCCAGCAGCAAACGGACAGAATTTCAAGAGACCCAGTACTTC,CASSKRTEFQETQYF
TRBV27,.,.,TRBJ1-2,TGTGCCAGCAGTTTATCTCGGGGGCACTATGGCTACACCTTC,CASSLSRGHYGYTF
TRBV9,.,TRBD1,TRBJ2-2,TGTGCCAGCAGCGGAATGGGACAGTACACCGGGGAGCTGTTTTTT,CASSGMGQYTGELFF
TRBV11-2,.,.,TRBJ2-1,TGTGCCAGCAGCCGGGACACCGGCTCCTACAATGAGCAGTTCTTC,CASSRDTGSYNEQFF
TRBV29-1,.,.,TRBJ2-7,TGCAGCGTTGTTGAGATCTACGAGCAGTACTTC,CSVVEIYEQYF
TRBV2,.,TRBD2,TRBJ2-3,TGTGCCAGCAGTGGGGGGGGACGGAGCTGGATAGATACGCAGTATTTT,CASSGGGRSWIDTQYF
TRBV7-9,.,.,TRBJ2-2,TGTGCCATCTGGGAATGGGGAACGACCGGGGAGCTGTTTTTT,CAIWEWGTTGELFF
TRBV11-2,.,TRBD1,TRBJ1-2,TGTGCCAGCAGCCGCGGGGACAGGGGACTTTATGGCTACACCTTC,CASSRGDRGLYGYTF
TRBV29-1,.,TRBD1,TRBJ1-5,TGCAGCGCCATACAGGGGGCAGGACAGCCCCAGCATTTT,CSAIQGAGQPQHF
TRBV7-8,.,.,TRBJ2-3,TGTGCCAGCAGCTTAGGGGCAGCCCCAGGCACAGATACGCAGTATTTT,CASSLGAAPGTDTQYF
TRBV28,.,TRBD1,TRBJ2-5,TGTGCCAGCAGTTTATATTCAGGGGGCTTCCAAGAGACCCAGTACTTC,CASSLYSGGFQETQYF
TRBV7-9,.,.,TRBJ1-5,TGTGCCAGCAGCTTAGGCCGAAATCAGCCCCAGCATTTT,CASSLGRNQPQHF
TRBV9,.,.,TRBJ2-7,TGTGCCAGCAGCCCAGGGGGGGGCCTCCTCTCCTACGAGCAGTACTTC,CASSPGGGLLSYEQYF
TRBV23-1,.,.,TRBJ1-4,TGCGCCAGCAGTCAACGAAAGCCGGGACAAGGGGAAAAACTGTTTTTT,CASSQRKPGQGEKLFF
TRBV7-8,once,TRBD2,TRBJ2-7,TGTGCCAGCAGCAAGCGACTAGCGGGAGGCAGCGAGCAGTACTTC,CASSKRLAGGSEQYF
TRBV30,.,TRBD1,TRBJ2-7,TGTGCCTGGAGTGTACTTCAGGGGGCCCACGAGCAGTACTTC,CAWSVLQGAHEQYF
TRBV19,.,.,TRBJ2-5,TGTGCCAGTAGTGCCCGGGTCTTGAAAGAGACCCAGTACTTC,CASSARVLKETQYF